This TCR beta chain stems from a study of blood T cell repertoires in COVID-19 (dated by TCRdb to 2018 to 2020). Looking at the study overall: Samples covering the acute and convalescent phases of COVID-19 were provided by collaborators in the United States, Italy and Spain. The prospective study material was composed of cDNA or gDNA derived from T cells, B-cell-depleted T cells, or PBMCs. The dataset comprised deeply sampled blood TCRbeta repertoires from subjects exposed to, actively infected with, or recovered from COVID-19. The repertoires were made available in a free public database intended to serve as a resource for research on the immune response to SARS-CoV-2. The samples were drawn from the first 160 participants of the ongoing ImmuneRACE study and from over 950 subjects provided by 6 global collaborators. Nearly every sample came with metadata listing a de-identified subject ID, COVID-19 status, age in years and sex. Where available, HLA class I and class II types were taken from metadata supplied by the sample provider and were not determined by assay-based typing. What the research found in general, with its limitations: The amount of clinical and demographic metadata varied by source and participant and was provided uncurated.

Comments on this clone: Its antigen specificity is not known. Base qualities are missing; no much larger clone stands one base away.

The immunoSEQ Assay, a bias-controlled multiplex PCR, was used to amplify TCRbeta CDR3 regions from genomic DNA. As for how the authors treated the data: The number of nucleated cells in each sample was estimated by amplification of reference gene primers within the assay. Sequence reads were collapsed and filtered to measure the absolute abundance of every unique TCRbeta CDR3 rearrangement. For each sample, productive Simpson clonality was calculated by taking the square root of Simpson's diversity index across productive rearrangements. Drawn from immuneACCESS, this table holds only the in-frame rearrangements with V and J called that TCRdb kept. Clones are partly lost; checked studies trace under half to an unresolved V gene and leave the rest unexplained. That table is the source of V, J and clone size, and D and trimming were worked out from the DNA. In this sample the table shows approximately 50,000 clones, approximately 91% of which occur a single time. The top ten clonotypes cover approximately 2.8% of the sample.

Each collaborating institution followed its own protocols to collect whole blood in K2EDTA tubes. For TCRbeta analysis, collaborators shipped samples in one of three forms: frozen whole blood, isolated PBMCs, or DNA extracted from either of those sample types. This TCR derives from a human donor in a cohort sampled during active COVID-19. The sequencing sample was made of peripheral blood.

The DNA sequence is TGTGCCAGCAGTCCCGGACTTCGGACCCCTGAAGCTTTCTTT. This gives the protein CASSPGLRTPEAFF. The sequence joins TRBV27 to TRBJ1-1; no D gene call is confident. The CDR3 sequence holds 14 residues, the cysteine and phenylalanine included. Solely the CDR3 DNA is kept, with 42 bases framed from the first base. Deletion took 5 bases off V and 6 bases off J, with a span of 16 bases between the germline ends. Sequences MNHEY (CDR1) and SMNVEV (CDR2) are obtained from the germline V gene (reference sequence).